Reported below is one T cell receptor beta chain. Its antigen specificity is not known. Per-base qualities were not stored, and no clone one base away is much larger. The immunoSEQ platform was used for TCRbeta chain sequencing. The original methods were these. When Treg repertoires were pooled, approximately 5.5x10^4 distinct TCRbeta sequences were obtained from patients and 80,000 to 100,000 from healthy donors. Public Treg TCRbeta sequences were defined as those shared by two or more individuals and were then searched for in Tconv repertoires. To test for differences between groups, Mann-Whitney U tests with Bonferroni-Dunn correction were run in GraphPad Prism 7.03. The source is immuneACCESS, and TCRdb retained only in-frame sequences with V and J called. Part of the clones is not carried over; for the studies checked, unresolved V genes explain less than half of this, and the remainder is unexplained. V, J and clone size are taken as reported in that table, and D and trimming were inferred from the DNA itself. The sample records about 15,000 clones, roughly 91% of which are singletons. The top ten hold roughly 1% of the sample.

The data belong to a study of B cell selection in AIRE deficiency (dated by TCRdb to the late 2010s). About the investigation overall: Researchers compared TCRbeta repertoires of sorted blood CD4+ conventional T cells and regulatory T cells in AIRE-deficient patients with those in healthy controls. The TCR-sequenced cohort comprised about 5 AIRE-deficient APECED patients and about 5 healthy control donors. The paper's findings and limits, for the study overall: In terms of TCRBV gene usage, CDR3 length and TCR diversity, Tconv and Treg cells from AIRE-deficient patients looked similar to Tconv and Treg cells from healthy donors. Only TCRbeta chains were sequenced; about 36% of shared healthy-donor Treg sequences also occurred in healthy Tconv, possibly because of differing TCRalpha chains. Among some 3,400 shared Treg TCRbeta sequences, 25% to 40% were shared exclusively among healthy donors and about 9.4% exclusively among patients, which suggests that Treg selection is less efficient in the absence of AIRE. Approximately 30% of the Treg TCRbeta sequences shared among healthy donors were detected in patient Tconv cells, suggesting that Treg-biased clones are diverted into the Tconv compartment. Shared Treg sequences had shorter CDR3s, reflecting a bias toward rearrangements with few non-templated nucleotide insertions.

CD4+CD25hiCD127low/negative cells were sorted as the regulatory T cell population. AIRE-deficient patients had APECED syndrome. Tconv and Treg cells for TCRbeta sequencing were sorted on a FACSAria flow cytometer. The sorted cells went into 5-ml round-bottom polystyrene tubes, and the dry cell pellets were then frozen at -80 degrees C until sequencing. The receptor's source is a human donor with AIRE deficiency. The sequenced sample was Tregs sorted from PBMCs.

Here is the DNA: TGTGCCAGCAGCCAATTGGGGCCCCCTTTAAACATTCAGTACTTC. Its translation is CASSQLGPPLNIQYF. The rearrangement combines TRBV7-3 with TRBJ2-4; TRBD1 is a weak D gene call, 5 bases matching. Taken from cysteine to phenylalanine, the CDR3 has 15 residues. CDR3 DNA only is kept here, 45 bases in frame from base 1. In the germline V gene, CDR1 corresponds to SGHTA and CDR2 to FQGTGA. V is shortened by 5 bases, J by 6 bases, and the region joining them spans 17 bases. Joined to the reference TRBV7-3 and TRBJ2-4 proteins, this CDR3 gives the full variable domain: GAGVSQTPSNKVTEKGKYVELRCDPISGHTALYWYRQSLGQGPEFLIYFQGTGAADDSGLPNDRFFAVRPEGSVSTLKIQRTERGDSAVYLCASSQLGPPLNIQYFGAGTRLSVL.